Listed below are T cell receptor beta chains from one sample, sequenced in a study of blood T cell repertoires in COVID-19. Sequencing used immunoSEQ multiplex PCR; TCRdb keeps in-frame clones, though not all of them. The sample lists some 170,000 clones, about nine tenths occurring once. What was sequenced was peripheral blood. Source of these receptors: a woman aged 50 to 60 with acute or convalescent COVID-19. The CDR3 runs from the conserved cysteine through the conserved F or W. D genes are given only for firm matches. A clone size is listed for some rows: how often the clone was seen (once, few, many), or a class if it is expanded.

CASIRDRGLGEQYF	TGTGCCAGCATTAGAGACAGGGGCCTTGGCGAGCAGTACTTC	TRBV6-5	TRBJ2-7	-	TRBD1
CASSWAGEETQYF	TGTGCCAGCAGCTGGGCAGGGGAAGAGACCCAGTACTTC	TRBV5-4	TRBJ2-5	-	-
CASSYDREDYEQYF	TGTGCCAGCAGTTACGACAGGGAAGATTACGAGCAGTACTTC	TRBV6-5	TRBJ2-7	-	TRBD1
CASSAPSLAGVLRANVLTF	TGTGCCAGCAGCGCCCCAAGTCTAGCGGGGGTGCTTCGGGCCAACGTCCTGACTTTC	TRBV9	TRBJ2-6	-	TRBD2
CASSLVSGSANTGELFF	TGTGCCAGCAGCTTAGTTAGCGGGAGCGCGAACACCGGGGAGCTGTTTTTT	TRBV7-2	TRBJ2-2	-	TRBD2
CASSLGTGHYEQYF	TGTGCCAGCAGCTTGGGGACAGGCCACTACGAGCAGTACTTC	TRBV5-6	TRBJ2-7	-	TRBD1
CASSFRREETQYF	TGTGCCAGCAGCTTTAGGAGGGAAGAGACCCAGTACTTC	TRBV7-2	TRBJ2-5	-	-
CASSQPTGGSTEAFF	TGCGCCAGCAGCCAACCCACAGGGGGTAGCACTGAAGCTTTCTTT	TRBV4-1	TRBJ1-1	-	TRBD1
CASSLRQGGTGELFF	TGTGCCAGCAGTTTGAGGCAGGGTGGCACCGGGGAGCTGTTTTTT	TRBV27	TRBJ2-2	once	-
CASSQVPGSANTGELFF	TGCGCCAGCAGCCAAGTCCCGGGGAGCGCGAACACCGGGGAGCTGTTTTTT	TRBV4-3	TRBJ2-2	-	-
CAWKRLYTGELFF	TGTGCCTGGAAAAGACTATACACCGGGGAGCTGTTTTTT	TRBV30	TRBJ2-2	-	-
CASSLVGMTGELFF	TGTGCCAGCAGCTTGGTCGGGATGACCGGGGAGCTGTTTTTT	TRBV7-2	TRBJ2-2	-	-
CASSIWQNTEAFF	TGTGCCAGTAGTATCTGGCAGAACACTGAAGCTTTCTTT	TRBV19	TRBJ1-1	-	-
CASRIGRAYGYTF	TGTGCCAGTAGGATCGGCAGGGCCTATGGCTACACCTTC	TRBV19	TRBJ1-2	-	-
CASSAGTTSTDTQYF	TGTGCCAGCAGCGCAGGTACCACTAGCACAGATACGCAGTATTTT	TRBV9	TRBJ2-3	-	-
CASSPRGQGGYGYTF	TGTGCCAGCAGCCCCCGGGGACAGGGGGGTTATGGCTACACCTTC	TRBV11-3	TRBJ1-2	-	TRBD1
CASSRQNEKLFF	TGTGCCAGCAGCCGACAAAATGAAAAACTGTTTTTT	TRBV11-2	TRBJ1-4	-	-
CASSSGQHSPLHF	TGTGCCAGCAGCTCCGGACAGCATTCACCCCTCCACTTT	TRBV7-9	TRBJ1-6	-	-
CASSLESDTQYF	TGTGCCAGCAGCTTAGAATCGGATACGCAGTATTTT	TRBV7-2	TRBJ2-3	-	-
CASSLSVQGQDYNSPLHF	TGTGCCAGCAGTTTATCGGTGCAAGGACAGGACTATAATTCACCCCTCCACTTT	TRBV27	TRBJ1-6	few	TRBD1
CASSQLGTSGGAGFYEQYF	TGTGCCAGCAGCCAACTTGGGACTAGCGGGGGGGCAGGGTTCTACGAGCAGTACTTC	TRBV4-2	TRBJ2-7	-	TRBD2
CASSIRAGGRLDTQYF	TGTGCCAGTAGTATTCGTGCGGGGGGCCGATTGGATACGCAGTATTTT	TRBV19	TRBJ2-3	-	TRBD2
CASSPGTGGAYYGYTF	TGTGCCAGCAGCCCCGGGACAGGGGGCGCCTACTATGGCTACACCTTC	TRBV7-3	TRBJ1-2	-	TRBD1
CASSLRAGGIGETQYF	TGTGCCAGCAGCTTAAGGGCAGGGGGCATAGGGGAGACCCAGTACTTC	TRBV7-2	TRBJ2-5	-	TRBD1
CASSIGGSEQYF	TGTGCCAGTAGTATAGGTGGGAGTGAGCAGTACTTC	TRBV19	TRBJ2-7	-	-
CASSPGLATTDTQYF	TGTGCCAGCAGTCCCGGACTAGCGACCACAGATACGCAGTATTTT	TRBV6-4	TRBJ2-3	-	TRBD2
CATKRDTKRDSPLHF	TGTGCCACCAAAAGGGACACCAAAAGGGATTCACCCCTCCACTTT	TRBV15	TRBJ1-6	-	-
CASSENGGSGNTIYF	TGCGCCAGCAGCGAAAACGGCGGCTCTGGAAACACCATATATTTT	TRBV5-1	TRBJ1-3	-	-
CATSGGPTSGSETQYF	TGTGCCACCAGCGGGGGGCCCACTAGCGGGAGTGAGACCCAGTACTTC	TRBV15	TRBJ2-5	-	TRBD2
CASSMAGVNYGYTF	TGTGCCAGTAGTATGGCAGGGGTTAACTATGGCTACACCTTC	TRBV19	TRBJ1-2	-	-
CASSPGGTLIGGELFF	TGTGCCAGCTCACCAGGAGGGACCCTGATCGGCGGGGAGCTGTTTTTT	TRBV18	TRBJ2-2	-	-
CASSLDSSVNQPQHF	TGTGCCAGCAGCTTAGACAGTTCCGTCAATCAGCCCCAGCATTTT	TRBV7-2	TRBJ1-5	few	-
CSGRSRAGTDTQYF	TGCAGCGGGCGAAGTCGGGCAGGGACAGATACGCAGTATTTT	TRBV29-1	TRBJ2-3	-	-
CAGLTGSTHYEQYF	TGCGCCGGTTTAACAGGGTCTACCCATTACGAGCAGTACTTC	TRBV10-1	TRBJ2-7	few	-
CASTPGQKDLRGEAFF	TGTGCCAGTACCCCCGGTCAGAAGGACCTTAGGGGTGAAGCTTTCTTT	TRBV19	TRBJ1-1	-	-
CASSQEGVVYEQYF	TGCGCCAGCAGCCAGGAGGGTGTGGTCTACGAGCAGTACTTC	TRBV4-1	TRBJ2-7	-	-
CASTGGRTIYF	TGTGCCAGCACGGGAGGGCGCACCATATATTTT	TRBV19	TRBJ1-3	-	-
CASSPRDWGYTF	TGCGCCAGCAGCCCCCGGGACTGGGGCTACACCTTC	TRBV5-1	TRBJ1-2	-	-
CATSREGFGTSRGLGYTF	TGTGCCACCAGCAGAGAAGGTTTCGGGACATCAAGAGGCTTGGGCTACACCTTC	TRBV15	TRBJ1-2	-	-
CASSFLTGELFF	TGTGCCAGCAGCTTCCTCACCGGGGAGCTGTTTTTT	TRBV5-4	TRBJ2-2	-	-
CASSIREGKGYYGYTF	TGTGCCAGTAGTATCCGGGAGGGGAAGGGTTACTATGGCTACACCTTC	TRBV19	TRBJ1-2	-	-
CATTTGQGDSETQYF	TGTGCCACAACGACCGGACAGGGAGATTCAGAGACCCAGTACTTC	TRBV25-1	TRBJ2-5	-	TRBD1
CASSHIGTVNEQFF	TGTGCCAGCAGCCATATCGGGACAGTTAATGAGCAGTTCTTC	TRBV14	TRBJ2-1	-	TRBD1
CASSPLAGRGGNEQFF	TGTGCCAGCAGCCCCTTAGCGGGGAGAGGGGGGAATGAGCAGTTCTTC	TRBV5-4	TRBJ2-1	-	TRBD2
CASSPFTALRAEAFF	TGTGCCAGTAGCCCCTTCACGGCCCTACGGGCTGAAGCTTTCTTT	TRBV19	TRBJ1-1	few	-
CASSEGGGNYGYTF	TGTGCCAGCAGCGAGGGAGGAGGCAACTATGGCTACACCTTC	TRBV9	TRBJ1-2	few	-
CASSFGGGRETQYF	TGCGCCAGCAGCTTCGGGGGCGGGAGGGAGACCCAGTACTTC	TRBV5-1	TRBJ2-5	-	TRBD2
CASRDPGAPYGYTF	TGTGCCAGCAGAGATCCAGGGGCCCCCTATGGCTACACCTTC	TRBV5-4	TRBJ1-2	-	-
CASSRERGGSYEQYF	TGCGCCAGCAGCCGGGAGCGGGGTGGATCCTACGAGCAGTACTTC	TRBV4-1	TRBJ2-7	-	TRBD2
CAIQGGFNTGELFF	TGTGCCATTCAAGGGGGCTTTAACACCGGGGAGCTGTTTTTT	TRBV10-3	TRBJ2-2	-	TRBD1
CSASRTGGNTGELFF	TGCAGTGCTAGTCGGACGGGGGGAAACACCGGGGAGCTGTTTTTT	TRBV20-1	TRBJ2-2	-	TRBD2
CASTGNTGELFF	TGTGCCAGCACCGGGAACACCGGGGAGCTGTTTTTT	TRBV7-3	TRBJ2-2	-	-
CASSAEGAYKEQFF	TGTGCCAGCAGTGCAGAAGGAGCCTACAAAGAGCAGTTCTTC	TRBV2	TRBJ2-1	-	-